The next 5 T cell receptor beta chains were all read from a single sample in a study of technical replicates of blood from four donors. Clones were read by immunoSEQ multiplex PCR, and TCRdb kept only the in-frame ones, dropping some. The table shows approximately 51,000 clones, with around 95% occurring only once. Sequencing input: PBMCs. These receptors were obtained from a human donor in good health. Some clones in this sample may be carry-over from other donors' samples.

The V and J genes are TRBV4-1 and TRBJ2-5; D gene ambiguous. This CDR3 has 14 residues. Germline-derived CDR1 and CDR2 are MGHRA and YSYEKL. V was pared by 1 base and J by 5 bases, with 11 bases between. CDR3 nucleotides: TGCGCCAGCAGCCAAGTAGGCCCTAGGGAGACCCAGTACTTC. Protein sequence: CASSQVGPRETQYF.

The chain has TRBV28 and TRBJ2-5; D not resolved. The germline V gene has CDR1 MDHEN and CDR2 SYDVKM. This CDR3 region has 12 residues. The germline V and J ends were trimmed by 4 bases and 8 bases, with 11 bases remaining between them. The CDR3 DNA reads as TGTGCCAGCAGTTCCTTCCAACTCACCCAGTACTTC. Translated: CASSSFQLTQYF.

The chain uses TRBV7-9 and TRBJ2-7; weak D call: TRBD2 (6 bases). The CDR3 has 13 residues. Trimming took off 5 bases at V and 3 bases at J, with 11 bases between the two ends. CDR1 is SEHNR, CDR2 FQNEAQ, per germline (reference sequence). The CDR3 DNA reads as TGTGCCAGCAGCCCAAGACTAGACTACGAGCAGTACTTC. It is translated as CASSPRLDYEQYF.

The chain joins TRBV4-1 to TRBJ1-2; D unresolved. Germline V gene data show CDR1 as MGHRA and CDR2 as YSYEKL. There are 13 residues in the CDR3. Trimming pared 1 base from V and 4 bases from J, leaving 7 bases between. CDR3 nucleotides: TGCGCCAGCAGCCAAGGGACTACCTATGGCTACACCTTC. Its protein product is CASSQGTTYGYTF.

The V and J genes are TRBV7-9 and TRBJ2-3, with 9 bases fitting TRBD2. With V trimmed by 0 bases and J by 6 bases, 7 bases remained unmatched. CDR1 is SEHNR, CDR2 FQNEAQ, per germline (reference sequence). The CDR3 spans 16 residues. The CDR3 here is CASSLAVAGGRDTQYF. The CDR3 DNA sequence: TGTGCCAGCAGCTTAGCCGTTGCGGGGGGGCGGGATACGCAGTATTTT.